Each of the 24 T cell receptor beta chains below was sequenced from the same sample in a study of cytomegalovirus exposure and HLA in healthy donors. The PCR had 60 Vbeta and 13 Jbeta primers. Generated by immunoSEQ multiplex PCR, the TCRdb table keeps only in-frame clones and is missing some. The sample comprises about 180,000 clones, roughly 85% of which are singletons, and 0.65% to 0.75% rests with the top ten. Source material: PBMCs. These receptors were collected from a woman in her forties in good health and CMV-seronegative.

The chain uses TRBV6-1 and TRBJ2-3; tentative D call: TRBD2 (6 bases). V gave up 3 bases and J gave up 14 bases, with 21 bases separating them. This CDR3 has 14 amino acids. From germline, CDR1 is MNHNS and CDR2 SASEGT. The CDR3 nucleotides are TGTGCCAGCAGTGACGGGCGGGGATCCCCGCGATTGTATTTT. Translation gives CASSDGRGSPRLYF.

The CDR3 is CASSLKLAGGGEQYF. DNA of the CDR3: TGTGCCAGCAGTCTCAAACTAGCGGGAGGTGGCGAGCAGTACTTC. The V gene is TRBV6-6, the J gene TRBJ2-7, with 12 bases that match TRBD2. Germline V gene data show CDR1 as MNHNY and CDR2 as SVGAGI (reference sequence). The CDR3 is 15 amino acids. Trimming took 5 bases from V and 6 from J; bases not matched to a gene: 8.

The chain is built from TRBV18 and TRBJ1-2, with TRBD1 identical over 8 bases. Germline V lookup: CDR1 KGHSH, CDR2 LQKENI. The CDR3 has 13 residues. J lost 10 bases, V lost 3 bases, and 7 bases had no gene match. CDR3 nucleotide sequence: TGTGCCAGCTCACCCCTTGGACAGGGACTCTACACCTTC. Translating it yields CASSPLGQGLYTF. Full variable domain (missing parts from reference TRBV18 and TRBJ1-2): NAGVMQNPRHLVRRRGQEARLRCSPMKGHSHVYWYRQLPEEGLKFMVYLQKENIIDESGMPKERFSAEFPKEGPSILRIQQVVRGDSAAYFCASSPLGQGLYTFGSGTRLTVV.

The genes are TRBV6-5 and TRBJ1-1, with a tentative D call TRBD1 (5 bases). The CDR3 has 13 residues. Trimming shortened V by 6 bases and J by 4 bases, and 12 bases separated the two germline ends. The germline V gene has CDR1 MNHEY and CDR2 SVGAGI. The CDR3 here is CASRGSGGTEAFF. The CDR3 DNA sequence: TGTGCCAGCAGGGGTAGCGGGGGCACTGAAGCTTTCTTT.

The gene calls are TRBV2 and TRBJ1-1; D unresolved. Germline CDR1 SNHLY, CDR2 FYNNEI. This CDR3 region has 12 residues. Trimming stripped 7 bases from V and 1 base from J, with 7 bases between. CDR3 sequence reads: CASTRSNTEAFF. For the CDR3, the DNA is TGTGCCAGCACTAGATCGAACACTGAAGCTTTCTTT.

The chain couples TRBV6-5 to TRBJ1-2; D is undetermined. Trimming left V 5 bases short and J 2 bases short, with 9 bases between. Per the germline V gene, CDR1 is MNHEY and CDR2 is SVGAGI. The CDR3 spans 13 residues. This CDR3 is CASSERENYGYTF. As DNA, the CDR3 is TGTGCCAGCAGTGAAAGGGAGAACTATGGCTACACCTTC.

This sequence joins TRBV7-2 and TRBJ1-5; possible D gene TRBD1, 6 bases. Per the germline V gene, CDR1 is SGHTA and CDR2 is FQGNSA. Trimming removed 1 base from V and 5 bases from J, with 12 bases in between. The CDR3 totals 15 residues. The CDR3 sequence is CASSLDGGRYQPQHF. The CDR3 bases are TGTGCCAGCAGCTTAGACGGGGGGCGGTATCAGCCCCAGCATTTT.

This chain links TRBV6-5 with TRBJ2-7; tentatively, D is TRBD2 (5 bases). Trimming left V 5 bases short and J 9 bases short, with 11 bases between. Per the germline V gene, CDR1 is MNHEY and CDR2 is SVGAGI. CDR3 size: 11 residues. CDR3 in DNA: TGTGCCAGCAGTGAGAGTGGGAGGCAGTACTTC. Its translation: CASSESGRQYF.

This clone has just a few counts. The sample holds other DNA sequences that translate to the same CDR3. The chain has TRBV7-8 and TRBJ2-5; D is perhaps TRBD2 (7 bases). Germline loops: CDR1 SGHVS, CDR2 FQNEAQ. Trimming took 2 bases from V and 4 from J, leaving 8 bases between them. The CDR3 length is 13 residues. In DNA form, the CDR3 reads TGTGCCAGCAGCTTAAGGGGGGGAGAGACCCAGTACTTC. This codes for CASSLRGGETQYF.

This clone was observed a few times. The rearrangement links TRBV5-1 to TRBJ2-5, with 12 nucleotides matching TRBD2. The CDR3 length is 15 residues. J was trimmed by 2 bases and V by 4 bases; bases with no gene match: 3. Germline V gene data show CDR1 as SGHRS and CDR2 as YFSETQ. CDR3 protein: CASSPSGGGQETQYF. Here the CDR3 DNA reads TGCGCCAGCAGCCCTAGCGGGGGGGGTCAAGAGACCCAGTACTTC.

Note on this clone: Other DNA sequences in this sample translate to the same CDR3. V and J are TRBV15 and TRBJ1-1; 9 bases are a match to TRBD1. The CDR3 contains 15 residues. V lost 1 base, J lost 5 bases, and 5 bases stayed unmatched. Germline CDR1 LNHNV, CDR2 YYDKDF (reference sequence). The CDR3 DNA reads as TGTGCCACCAGCAGAGGGGGACAGGGTCGGACTGAAGCTTTCTTT. This sequence encodes CATSRGGQGRTEAFF.

The rearrangement uses TRBV4-3 and TRBJ2-7, with TRBD2 identical over 10 bases. J was trimmed by 2 bases and V by 4 bases; bases with no gene match: 5. CDR1 and CDR2 (germline): LGHNA, YSLEER. The CDR3 loop spans 15 amino acids. The CDR3 bases are TGCGCCAGCAGCCCACTAGCGGGAAAACCCTACGAGCAGTACTTC. This sequence encodes CASSPLAGKPYEQYF.

The chain is built from TRBV19 and TRBJ2-1, with unresolved D. Germline V gene sequence: CDR1 LNHDA, CDR2 SQIVND (reference sequence). The CDR3 runs 14 residues. Deletions cut 3 bases from V and 8 bases from J, with 14 bases between. The CDR3 loop is CASSILPGWYEQFF. The CDR3 DNA reads as TGTGCCAGTAGTATTCTCCCGGGTTGGTATGAGCAGTTCTTC.

This clone showed up just a few times. The chain recombines TRBV29-1 with TRBJ1-1; no clear D gene. The germline CDR1 and CDR2 sequences are SQVTM and ANQGSEA. Trimming took 4 bases from V and 1 from J, leaving 10 bases between them. This CDR3 has 13 amino acids. The CDR3 is CSVGVTPNTEAFF. CDR3 bases: TGCAGCGTTGGCGTCACCCCGAACACTGAAGCTTTCTTT. Full variable domain (missing parts from reference TRBV29-1 and TRBJ1-1): SAVISQKPSRDICQRGTSLTIQCQVDSQVTMMFWYRQQPGQSLTLIATANQGSEATYESGFVIDKFPISRPNLTFSTLTVSNMSPEDSSIYLCSVGVTPNTEAFFGQGTRLTVV.

V gene TRBV6-5 combines with J gene TRBJ2-1, with 9 nucleotides matching TRBD2. The ends lost 7 bases at V and 8 bases at J; junction bases unmatched: 9. Germline V gene sequence: CDR1 MNHEY, CDR2 SVGAGI. The CDR3 is made up of 14 amino acids. CDR3 loop: CASTPFSGSDEQFF. The CDR3 DNA reads TGTGCCAGCACCCCCTTTAGCGGGAGCGATGAGCAGTTCTTC.

The CDR3 bases are TGTGCCATCACACCGGGACACACACCCCTCCACTTT. It codes for CAITPGHTPLHF. The J gene is TRBJ1-6, the V gene TRBV10-3, with D perhaps matching TRBD1 (6 bases). V was clipped by 7 bases and J by 11 bases, with 12 bases between them. This CDR3 contains 12 residues. The germline gives CDR1 ENHRY, CDR2 SYGVKD.

This clone was seen once. The chain is built from TRBV7-2 and TRBJ1-2; no clear D gene. The CDR3 consists of 15 residues. Germline CDR1 is SGHTA and CDR2 is FQGNSA. Trimming took 5 bases from V and 2 from J, leaving 15 bases between them. This CDR3 reads CASSHTRSQNYGYTF. As DNA, the CDR3 is TGTGCCAGCAGCCATACTAGATCTCAAAACTATGGCTACACCTTC.

This chain connects TRBV10-3 to TRBJ2-2; no clear D gene. Trimming pared 3 bases from V and 2 bases from J, leaving 10 bases between. Germline V lookup: CDR1 ENHRY, CDR2 SYGVKD. The CDR3 is 15 residues long. The CDR3, as DNA: TGTGCCATCAGTGACGCCGGGTCAAACACCGGGGAGCTGTTTTTT. Translated: CAISDAGSNTGELFF.

This clone was recorded once. The chain links TRBV2 to TRBJ2-5, with D maybe TRBD1 (6 bases). Germline lookup yields CDR1 SNHLY and CDR2 FYNNEI. The CDR3 is made up of 15 amino acids. The ends were cut back, 7 bases at V and 2 bases at J, with 17 bases in the middle. The CDR3 loop reads CASKDSMGRQETQYF. CDR3 bases: TGTGCCAGCAAGGACAGCATGGGCAGACAAGAGACCCAGTACTTC.

The chain uses TRBV5-8 and TRBJ1-5; 12 bases agree with TRBD1. This CDR3 is built from 17 residues. V shed 2 bases and J 1 base; nucleotides not matched to a gene: 4. The germline V gene encodes CDR1 SGHTS and CDR2 YDEGEE. For the CDR3, the DNA is TGTGCCAGCAGCTTTCCGGGACAGGGGGCAAGCAATCAGCCCCAGCATTTT. Protein: CASSFPGQGASNQPQHF.

The J gene is TRBJ1-6, the V gene TRBV6-5; the D is unclear. This CDR3 has 14 residues. Trimming pared 4 bases from V and 14 bases from J, leaving 18 bases between. Germline CDR1 and CDR2: MNHEY and SVGAGI. As DNA, the CDR3 is TGTGCCAGCAGTTCTGACACCAATCCTCAGTCCCTCCACTTT. As protein: CASSSDTNPQSLHF.

The genes are TRBV6-6 and TRBJ2-1; 13 bases align to TRBD2. Trimming at V came to 6 bases and at J to 7 bases, leaving 6 bases not matched to a gene. Germline-derived CDR1 and CDR2 are MNHNY and SVGAGI (reference sequence). This CDR3 has 15 amino acids. CDR3 amino acids: CASSPTSGGLNEQFF. The CDR3 nucleotides are TGTGCCAGCAGCCCGACTAGCGGGGGGTTAAATGAGCAGTTCTTC.

The chain couples TRBV19 to TRBJ2-3, with 9 bases fitting TRBD1. Germline assignment: CDR1 LNHDA and CDR2 SQIVND (reference sequence). This CDR3 spans 16 amino acids. V lost 3 bases, J lost 4 bases, and 8 bases stayed unmatched. The CDR3, as DNA: TGTGCCAGTAGTATCAAGGGGACAGGGTACGCAGATACGCAGTATTTT. Translated: CASSIKGTGYADTQYF.

The chain employs TRBV16 and TRBJ1-2; D uncertain. Deletions cut 2 bases from V and 7 bases from J, with 8 bases between. The CDR3 is 12 residues long. Germline CDR1 and CDR2: KGHSY and FQNENV. CDR3 protein: CASSQTRSGYTF. CDR3 nucleotides: TGTGCCAGCAGCCAAACAAGAAGTGGCTACACCTTC.